This T cell receptor (beta chain) derives from a study of identical twins. Overall study findings and caveats: Twins showed weaker excess sharing in their beta out-of-frame sequences.

Template switching added a universal primer site, and cDNA bore unique molecular identifiers. One entry per CDR3 protein, called by TCRdb with MiXCR from the 5' RACE reads. The sample contains 700,000 or so distinct CDR3 sequences, around 20% of which appear only once. This clonotype was counted ten times or more. Its matching antigen is unknown. V was trimmed by 0 bases and J by 5 bases, leaving 16 bases between them. The CDR3 has 16 amino acids. Germline lookup yields CDR1 MNHEY and CDR2 SVGAGI. The same sample was also used in a study of T cells expressing NK-cell markers. That paper adds: In sorted CD3+CD56+NKG2C+, CD3+CD56+NKG2C- and CD3+CD56-NKG2C+ T cells, TCR beta repertoires were obtained.

The clonotype was recovered from a woman in her late teens or twenties in good health. Input material: PBMCs. This rearrangement joins TRBV6-5 to TRBJ2-5; D may be TRBD2 (5 bases). CDR3: CASSYSASPRRETQYF. The CDR3 nucleotides are TGTGCCAGCAGTTACTCTGCTAGCCCTAGGCGGGAGACCCAGTACTTC.